These 5 T cell receptor beta chains share one sample of origin, sequenced in a study of control samples from healthy donors and cancer patients. Clones were sequenced by immunoSEQ multiplex PCR, and TCRdb holds only the in-frame ones, with some missing. This sample has some 49,000 clones, with roughly 92% found just once. Sequenced material: PBMCs. Every receptor here comes from a man aged 30-40 years with colorectal cancer.

The chain carries TRBV20-1 and TRBJ2-7; D unclear. In germline, CDR1 is DFQATT, CDR2 SNEGSKA (reference sequence). V lost 3 bases to trimming and J lost 3 bases, with 6 bases between them. The CDR3 loop spans 11 amino acids. The CDR3: CSARGGYEQYV. Written as DNA, the CDR3 is TGCAGTGCTAGGGGCGGCTACGAGCAGTACGTC.

The chain carries TRBV6-4 and TRBJ2-3, with 7 bases matching TRBD2. The CDR3 has 15 residues. The J segment lost 2 bases and the V segment lost 8 bases, leaving 10 bases of the junction unmatched. Germline V CDR1 and CDR2: MRHNA, SNTAGT. The CDR3 nucleotides are TGTGCCAGCTCCCCAGCTAGCGGAACCACAGATACGCAGTATTTT. Protein product: CASSPASGTTDTQYF.

Comments on this clone: This CDR3 is also generated by other DNA sequences in the sample. This chain connects TRBV6-2 or TRBV6-3 to TRBJ2-2; no clear D gene. The V gene lost 2 bases and the J gene lost 3 bases, with 4 bases spanning the gap. Germline-derived CDR1 and CDR2 are MNHEY and SVGEGT. The CDR3 has 13 residues. The CDR3 loop is CASSYRDTGELFF. The CDR3 bases are TGTGCCAGCAGTTACAGGGACACCGGGGAGCTGTTTTTT.

This clone was counted once. The CDR3 nucleotides are TGTGCCAGCTCACCCGGCTCGGACAGGGTAAACACTGAAGCTTTCTTT. Translation: CASSPGSDRVNTEAFF. The V and J genes are TRBV18 and TRBJ1-1; TRBD1 matches 8 bases. With V trimmed by 3 bases and J by 2 bases, 8 bases remained unmatched. This CDR3 contains 16 residues. Germline CDR1 is KGHSH and CDR2 is LQKENI.

V and J are TRBV13 and TRBJ1-1; TRBD1 is a possible D gene (5 bases). The germline gives CDR1 PRHDT, CDR2 FYEKMQ (reference sequence). Trimming removed 5 bases at V and 10 bases at J, with 23 bases between. This CDR3 contains 15 residues. The CDR3 nucleotides are TGTGCCAGCAGCGCCGGCGGTGGGGACGGGCAGAGAGCTTTCTTT. Its protein is CASSAGGGDGQRAFF.